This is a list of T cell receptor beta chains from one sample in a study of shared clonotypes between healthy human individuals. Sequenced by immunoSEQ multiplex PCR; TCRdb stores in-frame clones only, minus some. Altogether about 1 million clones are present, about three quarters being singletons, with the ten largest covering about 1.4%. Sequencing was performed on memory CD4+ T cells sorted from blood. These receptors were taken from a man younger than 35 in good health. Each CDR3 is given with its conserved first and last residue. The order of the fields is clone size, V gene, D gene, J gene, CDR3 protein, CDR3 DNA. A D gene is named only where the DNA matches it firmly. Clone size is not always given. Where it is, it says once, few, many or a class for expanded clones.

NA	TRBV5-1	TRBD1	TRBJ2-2	CASSPSGQASNTGELFF	TGCGCCAGCAGCCCCTCGGGACAGGCGTCGAACACCGGGGAGCTGTTTTTT
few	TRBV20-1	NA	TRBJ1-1	CSARGETEAFF	TGCAGTGCGAGGGGGGAAACTGAAGCTTTCTTT
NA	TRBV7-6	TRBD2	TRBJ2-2	CASSHTSGENTGELFF	TGTGCCAGCAGCCACACTAGCGGGGAGAACACCGGGGAGCTGTTTTTT
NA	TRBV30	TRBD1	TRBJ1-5	CAWSTERGPYSNQPQHF	TGTGCCTGGAGTACAGAGAGGGGGCCCTATAGCAATCAGCCCCAGCATTTT
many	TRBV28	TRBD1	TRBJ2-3	CASSFTGTATDTQYF	TGTGCCAGCAGTTTCACCGGGACAGCCACAGATACGCAGTATTTT
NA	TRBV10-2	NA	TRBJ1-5	CASGEQGRQPQHF	TGCGCCAGCGGGGAACAGGGCAGGCAGCCCCAGCATTTT
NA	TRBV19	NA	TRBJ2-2	CASRNRLMNTGELFF	TGTGCCAGTAGGAACAGACTTATGAACACCGGGGAGCTGTTTTTT
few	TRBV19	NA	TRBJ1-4	CASSISATNEKLFF	TGTGCCAGTAGTATTTCCGCAACTAATGAAAAACTGTTTTTT
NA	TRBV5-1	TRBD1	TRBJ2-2	CASSKYLDREVAGELFF	TGCGCCAGCAGCAAGTATTTGGACAGGGAGGTAGCCGGGGAGCTGTTTTTT
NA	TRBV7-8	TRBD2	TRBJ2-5	CASSLLPSGGIQETQYF	TGTGCCAGCAGCTTGCTTCCTAGCGGGGGAATTCAAGAGACCCAGTACTTC
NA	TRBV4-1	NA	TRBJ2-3	CASSQGVSTDTQYF	TGCGCCAGCAGCCAAGGCGTAAGCACAGATACGCAGTATTTT
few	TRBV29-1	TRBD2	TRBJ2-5	CSAGLAGSGGTQYF	TGCAGCGCGGGACTAGCGGGATCTGGGGGGACCCAGTACTTC
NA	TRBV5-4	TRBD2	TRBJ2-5	CASSLQLAGAETQYF	TGTGCCAGCAGCTTGCAACTAGCGGGAGCAGAGACCCAGTACTTC
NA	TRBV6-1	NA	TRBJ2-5	CASSEARGRETQYF	TGTGCCAGCAGTGAAGCCAGGGGCCGGGAGACCCAGTACTTC
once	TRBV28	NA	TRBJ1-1	CASSKFTEAFF	TGTGCCAGCAGCAAGTTCACTGAAGCTTTCTTT
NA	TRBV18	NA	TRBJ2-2	CASFLEEGGRTGELFF	TGTGCCAGCTTTCTCGAGGAGGGGGGCCGCACCGGGGAGCTGTTTTTT
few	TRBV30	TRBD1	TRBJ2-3	CAWSYGQGVDTQYF	TGTGCCTGGAGTTACGGACAGGGGGTAGATACGCAGTATTTT
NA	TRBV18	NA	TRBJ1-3	CASSPPASISGNTIYF	TGTGCCAGCTCACCACCAGCTTCTATCTCTGGAAACACCATATATTTT
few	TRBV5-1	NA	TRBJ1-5	CASSLDYGYQPQHF	TGCGCCAGCAGCTTGGACTATGGGTATCAGCCCCAGCATTTT
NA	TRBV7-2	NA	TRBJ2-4	CASSLVAAGEAKNIQYF	TGTGCCAGCAGCTTAGTGGCAGCGGGTGAGGCCAAAAACATTCAGTACTTC
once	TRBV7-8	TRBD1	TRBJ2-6	CASSLRDSVSGANVLTF	TGTGCCAGCAGCTTAAGGGACAGCGTCTCTGGGGCCAACGTCCTGACTTTC
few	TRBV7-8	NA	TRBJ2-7	CASSLVFKGVPYEQYF	TGTGCCAGCAGCTTAGTTTTTAAGGGGGTACCCTACGAGCAGTACTTC
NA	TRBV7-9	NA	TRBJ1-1	CASSLAKGEAFF	TGTGCCAGCAGCTTAGCGAAAGGGGAAGCTTTCTTT
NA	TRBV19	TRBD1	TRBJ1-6	CASTPGTEINSPLHF	TGTGCCAGCACCCCCGGGACAGAGATTAATTCACCCCTCCACTTT
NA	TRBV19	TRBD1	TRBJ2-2	CASSLRQGKGGELFF	TGTGCCAGTAGTCTCCGACAGGGGAAGGGCGGGGAGCTGTTTTTT
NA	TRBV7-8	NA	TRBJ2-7	CASSQTAGEQYF	TGTGCCAGCAGCCAAACAGCCGGCGAGCAGTACTTC
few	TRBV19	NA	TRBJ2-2	CASSMGPNTGELFF	TGTGCCAGTAGTATGGGCCCGAACACCGGGGAGCTGTTTTTT
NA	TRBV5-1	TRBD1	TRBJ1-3	CASSLAGGRFGNTIYF	TGCGCCAGCAGCTTGGCAGGGGGCAGGTTCGGAAACACCATATATTTT
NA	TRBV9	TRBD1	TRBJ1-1	CASSPGTGGDREAFF	TGTGCCAGCAGCCCCGGGACAGGGGGCGACAGGGAAGCTTTCTTT
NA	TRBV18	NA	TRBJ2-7	CASSRGTMNEQYF	TGTGCCAGCTCCCGGGGGACCATGAACGAGCAGTACTTC
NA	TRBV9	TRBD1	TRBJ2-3	CASSVSGTGVTDTQYF	TGTGCCAGCAGCGTTTCCGGGACAGGGGTCACAGATACGCAGTATTTT
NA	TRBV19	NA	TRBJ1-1	CASSIYWGNTEAFF	TGTGCCAGTAGTATATATTGGGGGAACACTGAAGCTTTCTTT
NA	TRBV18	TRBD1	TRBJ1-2	CASSPPLGQEARYTF	TGTGCCAGCTCACCACCTTTAGGACAGGAGGCTCGCTACACCTTC
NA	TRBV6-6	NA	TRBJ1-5	CASSYERGYGQPQHF	TGTGCCAGCAGTTACGAAAGGGGGTACGGTCAGCCCCAGCATTTT
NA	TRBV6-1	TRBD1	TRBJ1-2	CASKPGQVYGYTF	TGTGCCAGCAAGCCGGGACAGGTCTATGGCTACACCTTC
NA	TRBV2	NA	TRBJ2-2	CASSVSGPHSGELFF	TGTGCCAGCAGTGTTTCCGGTCCTCACTCCGGGGAGCTGTTTTTT
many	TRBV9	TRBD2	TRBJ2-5	CASSPRGGTITGETQYF	TGTGCCAGCAGCCCCCGGGGAGGGACCATAACGGGAGAGACCCAGTACTTC
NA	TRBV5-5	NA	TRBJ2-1	CASSLEPYNEQFF	TGTGCCAGCAGCTTGGAACCCTACAATGAGCAGTTCTTC
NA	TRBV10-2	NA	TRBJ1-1	CASTRQNMNTEAFF	TGCGCCAGCACAAGACAGAACATGAACACTGAAGCTTTCTTT
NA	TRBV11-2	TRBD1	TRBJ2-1	CASSLAGQGTRGQFF	TGTGCCAGCAGCTTAGCGGGACAGGGTACCAGGGGGCAGTTCTTC
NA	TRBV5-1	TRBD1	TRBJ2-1	CASSGTGGSYNEQFF	TGCGCCAGCAGCGGTACAGGGGGCTCCTACAATGAGCAGTTCTTC
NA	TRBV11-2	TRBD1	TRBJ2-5	CASSSSTGRETQYF	TGTGCCAGCAGCTCTTCGACAGGGCGAGAGACCCAGTACTTC
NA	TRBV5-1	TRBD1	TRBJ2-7	CASSSRTGGVDEQYF	TGCGCCAGCAGCTCTCGGACAGGGGGTGTCGACGAGCAGTACTTC
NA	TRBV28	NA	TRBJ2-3	CASSSPEGGTDTQYF	TGTGCCAGCAGTTCCCCGGAGGGTGGCACAGATACGCAGTATTTT
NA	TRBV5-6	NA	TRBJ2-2	CASSIQGLGPGELFF	TGTGCCAGCAGCATACAGGGTTTGGGGCCCGGGGAGCTGTTTTTT
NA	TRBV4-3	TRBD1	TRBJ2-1	CASSQGQGGNEQFF	TGCGCCAGCAGCCAAGGACAGGGCGGCAATGAGCAGTTCTTC
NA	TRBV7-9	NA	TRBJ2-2	CASSLHKNTGELFF	TGTGCCAGCAGCCTTCACAAGAACACCGGGGAGCTGTTTTTT
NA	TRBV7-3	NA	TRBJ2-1	CASSSSWGDEQFF	TGTGCCAGCAGCTCCTCGTGGGGGGATGAGCAGTTCTTC
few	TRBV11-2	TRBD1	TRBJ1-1	CASSLAGTGVRNTEAFF	TGTGCCAGCAGCTTAGCCGGGACAGGAGTCAGGAACACTGAAGCTTTCTTT
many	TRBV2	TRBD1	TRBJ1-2	CASSEATGGVYGYTF	TGTGCCAGCAGTGAAGCGACAGGGGGGGTCTATGGCTACACCTTC
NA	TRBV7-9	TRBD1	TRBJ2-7	CASSSDRAGGEQYF	TGTGCCAGCAGCTCTGACAGGGCGGGTGGGGAGCAGTACTTC
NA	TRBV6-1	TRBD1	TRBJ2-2	CASSVRQGANTGELFF	TGTGCCAGCAGTGTTCGACAGGGGGCGAACACCGGGGAGCTGTTTTTT
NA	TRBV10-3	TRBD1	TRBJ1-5	CAISGDRAQPQHF	TGTGCCATCAGTGGGGACAGGGCACAGCCCCAGCATTTT
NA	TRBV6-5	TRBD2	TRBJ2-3	CASSELAGSNTQYF	TGTGCCAGTTCGGAGCTAGCGGGGTCAAATACGCAGTATTTT